This passage covers 27 T cell receptor beta chains from one sample sequenced in a study of early T cells in non-severe SARS-CoV-2 infection. One entry per CDR3 protein results from TCRdb running MiXCR on the 5' RACE reads. This sample has approximately 43,000 distinct CDR3 sequences, with roughly 7.1% found just once. The specimen was whole blood. Receptors originate from an adult who was a healthcare worker with PCR-confirmed SARS-CoV-2 infection or an uninfected control (not recorded which).

V and J are TRBV7-6 and TRBJ2-5; a possible D gene is TRBD1 (6 bases). The CDR3 runs 14 residues. Trimming left V 5 bases short and J 5 bases short, with 15 bases between. In germline, CDR1 is SGHVS, CDR2 FNYEAQ. As DNA, the CDR3 is TGTGCCAGCAGCCCTGGGGGCAGAGGGGAGACCCAGTACTTC. Its translation: CASSPGGRGETQYF.

The rearrangement uses TRBV5-1 and TRBJ2-1; D ambiguous. V shed 4 bases and J shed 4 bases, with 12 bases lying between them. CDR1 and CDR2 (germline): SGHRS, YFSETQ. This CDR3 spans 14 amino acids. CDR3 protein: CASSRGENYNEQFF. Written as DNA, the CDR3 is TGCGCCAGCAGCCGTGGGGAAAATTACAATGAGCAGTTCTTC. Full variable domain (outside the CDR3, taken from reference TRBV5-1 and TRBJ2-1): KAGVTQTPRYLIKTRGQQVTLSCSPISGHRSVSWYQQTPGQGLQFLFEYFSETQRNKGNFPGRFSGRQFSNSRSEMNVSTLELGDSALYLCASSRGENYNEQFFGPGTRLTVL.

The sample holds many counts of this clonotype. The chain employs TRBV6-6 and TRBJ2-3; 10 bases are a match to TRBD1. Per the germline V gene, CDR1 is MNHNY and CDR2 is SVGAGI (reference sequence). Trimming took 0 bases from V and 4 from J; bases not matched to a gene: 4. This CDR3 spans 16 amino acids. The chain's CDR3 is CASSYSRQGAADTQYF. In DNA form, the CDR3 reads TGTGCCAGCAGTTACTCGAGACAGGGGGCGGCAGATACGCAGTATTTT.

This clonotype was seen more than once but under ten times. The V call is TRBV11-2, the J call TRBJ2-4; TRBD1 might be the D (5 bases). The V and J ends lost 2 bases and 8 bases respectively, with 10 bases between them. CDR1 is SGHAT, CDR2 FQNNGV, per germline. This CDR3 region has 13 residues. CDR3 coding DNA: TGTGCCAGCAGCTTAATCAGGGAAGACATTCAGTACTTC. Translated: CASSLIREDIQYF.

V usage is TRBV29-1 and J usage is TRBJ2-7; the D is unclear. The V end lost 2 bases, the J end lost 2 bases, and 7 bases lay between the germline ends. Germline V gene lookup returns CDR1 SQVTM and CDR2 ANQGSEA. The CDR3 runs 12 residues. The CDR3 is CSVEMVTYEQYF. CDR3 nucleotide sequence: TGCAGCGTTGAAATGGTCACCTACGAGCAGTACTTC.

This rearrangement joins TRBV6-6 to TRBJ1-1, with a possible D match to TRBD1 (5 bases). The CDR3 extends over 14 amino acids. Germline V CDR1 and CDR2: MNHNY, SVGAGI (reference sequence). V gave up 0 bases and J gave up 4 bases, with 9 bases separating them. CDR3 sequence: CASSYSDIGTEAFF. The CDR3 DNA is TGTGCCAGCAGTTACTCGGACATCGGCACTGAAGCTTTCTTT.

The sample holds a few counts of this clonotype. The rearrangement uses TRBV7-9 and TRBJ2-7; TRBD1 might be the D (6 bases). The germline V gene has CDR1 SEHNR and CDR2 FQNEAQ (reference sequence). V lost 7 bases and J 5 bases, leaving 18 bases between the germline ends. This CDR3 has 14 residues. CDR3 DNA: TGTGCCAGCACCAAGACCCCAGGGGTACACGAGCAGTACTTC. It yields the protein CASTKTPGVHEQYF.

This clonotype was seen only a few times. This sequence joins TRBV12-3 or TRBV12-4 and TRBJ2-3, with D perhaps assigned TRBD1 or TRBD2 (5 bases each). Deletions cut 5 bases from V and 2 bases from J, with 14 bases between. The CDR3 totals 15 residues. The CDR3 is CASSPRDGYTDTQYF. CDR3 coding DNA: TGTGCCAGCAGTCCCCGGGACGGATACACAGATACGCAGTATTTT.

There are a few counts of this clonotype. The V gene is TRBV9, the J gene TRBJ2-1; 9 bases line up with TRBD2. V shed 0 bases and J 8 bases; nucleotides not matched to a gene: 6. Looked up from germline, CDR1 is SGDLS and CDR2 is YYNGEE. The CDR3 covers 15 residues. The CDR3 sequence: CASSVGSGGTHEQFF. The CDR3 nucleotides read TGTGCCAGCAGCGTAGGCAGCGGGGGGACCCATGAGCAGTTCTTC.

This clonotype was counted between two and nine times. The V and J genes are TRBV20-1 and TRBJ1-1; 9 positions match TRBD1. After removal of 5 bases from V and 0 bases from J, the junction contained 1 base not matched to a gene. This CDR3 has 13 amino acids. The germline V gene encodes CDR1 DFQATT and CDR2 SNEGSKA (reference sequence). The CDR3 region has the DNA TGCAGTGCTTGGACAGGGGTGAACACTGAAGCTTTCTTT. It translates to CSAWTGVNTEAFF.

The rearrangement joins TRBV30 to TRBJ1-1; TRBD1 aligns across 10 bases. The CDR3 has 12 amino acids. CDR1 is GTSNPN, CDR2 SVGIG, per germline (reference sequence). V shed 8 bases and J 5 bases; nucleotides not matched to a gene: 5. The CDR3 sequence is CARRQGATEAFF. The CDR3 nucleotides are TGTGCCAGAAGACAGGGGGCAACTGAAGCTTTCTTT.

This clonotype was picked up many times. The chain couples TRBV19 to TRBJ2-7, with TRBD2 identical over 8 bases. Unmatched junction bases numbered 9, after V lost 5 bases and J lost 0 bases. Looked up from germline, CDR1 is LNHDA and CDR2 is SQIVND (reference sequence). The CDR3 has 16 residues. DNA for the CDR3: TGTGCCAGTAGTCCCTGGAGCGGGGGTAGCTCCTACGAGCAGTACTTC. This translates into CASSPWSGGSSYEQYF.

This clonotype was recorded at least ten times. The chain uses TRBV5-1 and TRBJ1-5; a weak D match, TRBD1 (5 bases). Looked up from germline, CDR1 is SGHRS and CDR2 is YFSETQ. The V end was cut by 4 bases, the J end by 5 bases, with 16 bases between. The CDR3 totals 15 residues. For the CDR3, the DNA is TGCGCCAGCAGCACCTCAGGGACCAGGGATCAGCCCCAGCATTTT. Its translation: CASSTSGTRDQPQHF.

This clonotype has a handful of counts. The genes are TRBV29-1 and TRBJ2-1; no reliable D call. This CDR3 is 14 amino acids long. Germline lookup yields CDR1 SQVTM and CDR2 ANQGSEA. V was trimmed by 8 bases and J by 7 bases, leaving 21 bases between them. Written as DNA, the CDR3 is TGCAGCCCCCCTCGGGCCTTTCATTGGAATGAGCAGTTCTTC. Amino acids: CSPPRAFHWNEQFF.

V gene TRBV2 combines with J gene TRBJ2-5, with TRBD2 matching 12 bases. The CDR3 spans 16 residues. Germline CDR1 and CDR2: SNHLY and FYNNEI. The trim removed 5 bases at V and 1 base at J, leaving 5 bases unmatched. The CDR3 DNA reads TGTGCCAGCAGTAGGACTAGCGGGGACAGCCAAGAGACCCAGTACTTC. It specifies CASSRTSGDSQETQYF.

At least ten counts were recorded for this clonotype. The J gene is TRBJ2-5, the V gene TRBV11-2; 7 nucleotides align to TRBD1. Germline CDR1 and CDR2: SGHAT and FQNNGV. The CDR3 length is 13 residues. After removal of 1 base from V and 5 bases from J, the junction contained 1 base not matched to a gene. CDR3 nucleotide sequence: TGTGCCAGCAGCTTAGGACAGGGCGAGACCCAGTACTTC. This sequence encodes CASSLGQGETQYF. Using reference TRBV11-2 and TRBJ2-5 for the parts outside the CDR3, the full variable domain is EAGVAQSPRYKIIEKRQSVAFWCNPISGHATLYWYQQILGQGPKLLIQFQNNGVVDDSQLPKDRFSAERLKGVDSTLKIQPAKLEDSAVYLCASSLGQGETQYFGPGTRLLVL.

This clonotype has more than one count but fewer than ten. V is TRBV7-2 and J is TRBJ1-1; no reliable D call. Germline CDR1 and CDR2: SGHTA and FQGNSA. CDR3 length: 13 amino acids. V was shortened by 1 base and J by 6 bases, with 9 bases between the two germline ends. CDR3 sequence: CASSLERRSEAFF. CDR3 DNA: TGTGCCAGCAGCTTAGAGAGGAGGTCTGAAGCTTTCTTT. The variable domain in full, completed from reference TRBV7-2 and TRBJ1-1, reads GAGVSQSPSNKVTEKGKDVELRCDPISGHTALYWYRQSLGQGLEFLIYFQGNSAPDKSGLPSDRFSAERTGGSVSTLTIQRTQQEDSAVYLCASSLERRSEAFFGQGTRLTVV.

This clonotype has ten or more counts. The chain uses TRBV5-4 and TRBJ2-6, with unresolved D. The CDR3 loop spans 15 amino acids. Germline V gene data show CDR1 as SGHNT and CDR2 as YYREEE (reference sequence). Trimming cost V 4 bases and J 4 bases, with 12 bases left between them. The CDR3 bases are TGTGCCAGCAGCCCGGTTGGGTCGGGGGCCAACGTCCTGACTTTC. Translation: CASSPVGSGANVLTF.

This clonotype has only a few counts. The V call is TRBV11-2, the J call TRBJ2-5, with 13 nucleotides matching TRBD2. Per germline, CDR1 SGHAT and CDR2 FQNNGV. The CDR3 is made up of 17 amino acids. V gave up 2 bases and J gave up 0 bases; unmatched junction bases: 3. The CDR3 protein is CASSLWTSGGYQETQYF. CDR3 nucleotides: TGTGCCAGCAGCTTATGGACTAGCGGGGGATACCAAGAGACCCAGTACTTC.

This clonotype showed up many times. The chain links TRBV29-1 to TRBJ1-5, with 7 bases that match TRBD1. This CDR3 region has 14 residues. The junction had 8 bases not matched to a gene; V was cut back by 3 bases and J by 6 bases. Germline V lookup: CDR1 SQVTM, CDR2 ANQGSEA. CDR3 region: CSVEGGTEGQPQHF. In nucleotides, the CDR3 is TGCAGCGTTGAGGGGGGGACAGAAGGTCAGCCCCAGCATTTT. Filled out from reference TRBV29-1 and TRBJ1-5, the complete variable domain reads SAVISQKPSRDICQRGTSLTIQCQVDSQVTMMFWYRQQPGQSLTLIATANQGSEATYESGFVIDKFPISRPNLTFSTLTVSNMSPEDSSIYLCSVEGGTEGQPQHFGDGTRLSIL.

This clonotype was observed a few times. V is TRBV29-1 and J is TRBJ2-3; 8 bases fit TRBD1. This CDR3 contains 14 residues. The ends lost 3 bases at V and 2 bases at J; junction bases unmatched: 4. Germline V gene sequence: CDR1 SQVTM, CDR2 ANQGSEA. The CDR3 region has the DNA TGCAGCGTTGACAGGGGGCGATCCACAGATACGCAGTATTTT. It specifies CSVDRGRSTDTQYF.

Ten or more counts support this clonotype. The chain uses TRBV5-1 and TRBJ2-5; TRBD2 matches 7 bases. The CDR3 sequence is 11 residues long. The V gene end was trimmed by 3 bases and the J gene end by 7 bases; junction bases not matched to a gene: 0. In germline, CDR1 is SGHRS, CDR2 YFSETQ. The CDR3 here is CASSWGGTQYF. The CDR3, as DNA: TGCGCCAGCAGCTGGGGGGGGACCCAGTACTTC.

This clonotype was seen a handful of times. V is TRBV12-3 or TRBV12-4 and J is TRBJ1-1, with 7 bases matching TRBD1. J gave up 8 bases and V 5 bases, and 5 bases lay outside the gene matches. This CDR3 region has 12 residues. CDR3 loop: CASSPGGDEAFF. In nucleotides, the CDR3 is TGTGCCAGCAGTCCAGGGGGGGACGAAGCTTTCTTT.

This chain connects TRBV20-1 to TRBJ2-3; unclear D gene. This CDR3 is built from 17 residues. Trimming left V 0 bases short and J 0 bases short, with 16 bases between. Germline assignment: CDR1 DFQATT and CDR2 SNEGSKA (reference sequence). CDR3 region: CSARDQGMGLSTDTQYF. CDR3 nucleotide sequence: TGCAGTGCTAGAGATCAAGGAATGGGATTAAGCACAGATACGCAGTATTTT.

This clonotype was seen many times. The chain combines TRBV2 with TRBJ1-1, with D possibly matching TRBD1 (6 bases). Germline assignment: CDR1 SNHLY and CDR2 FYNNEI. The CDR3 runs to 14 residues. The germline V and J ends were trimmed by 7 bases and 3 bases, with 15 bases remaining between them. The CDR3 loop reads CASIGSGAYTEAFF. The CDR3 DNA sequence: TGTGCCAGCATAGGTTCAGGGGCATACACTGAAGCTTTCTTT.

The table lists this clonotype with many counts. Here the CDR3 DNA reads TGCAGTGCCCCCGACAGACCGAACACTGAAGCTTTCTTT. Its translation is CSAPDRPNTEAFF. This chain joins TRBV20-1 and TRBJ1-1; D might be TRBD1 (5 bases). V lost 6 bases and J 1 base, leaving 12 bases between the germline ends. The CDR3 totals 13 residues. In germline, CDR1 is DFQATT, CDR2 SNEGSKA (reference sequence).

The V and J genes are TRBV29-1 and TRBJ2-3, with a tentative D call TRBD2 (5 bases). The CDR3 length is 11 residues. V lost 7 bases and J lost 6, with 11 bases in between. Per germline, CDR1 SQVTM and CDR2 ANQGSEA. CDR3 bases: TGCAGCGCGGAGGTGTTGGATACGCAGTATTTT. It codes for CSAEVLDTQYF.